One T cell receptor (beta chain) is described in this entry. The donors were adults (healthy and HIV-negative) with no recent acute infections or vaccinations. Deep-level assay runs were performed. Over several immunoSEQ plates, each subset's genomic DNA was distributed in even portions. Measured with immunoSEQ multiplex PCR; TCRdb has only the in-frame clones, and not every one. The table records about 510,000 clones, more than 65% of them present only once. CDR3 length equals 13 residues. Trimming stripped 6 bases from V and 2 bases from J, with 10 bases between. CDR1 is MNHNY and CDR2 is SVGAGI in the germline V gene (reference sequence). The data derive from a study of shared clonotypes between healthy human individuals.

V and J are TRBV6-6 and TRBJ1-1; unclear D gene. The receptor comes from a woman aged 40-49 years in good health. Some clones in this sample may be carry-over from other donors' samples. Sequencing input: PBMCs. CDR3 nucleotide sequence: TGTGCCAGCAGAAGACAAGCTAACACTGAAGCTTTCTTT. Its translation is CASRRQANTEAFF.